The 7 T cell receptor beta chains in this list originate from one sample, sequenced in a study of control samples from healthy donors and cancer patients. Sequencing was performed with immunoSEQ multiplex PCR; in TCRdb, only in-frame clones are kept and a portion is missing. The data show around 250,000 clones, with about four fifths seen just once and less than 15% held by the top ten. The sequenced sample consisted of PBMCs. The receptors originated from a woman aged 60-70 years with lung cancer.

The rearrangement joins TRBV5-1 to TRBJ2-7, with 8 bases lining up with TRBD2. Germline CDR1 reads SGHRS; CDR2 reads YFSETQ. This CDR3 spans 15 amino acids. The J segment lost 5 bases and the V segment lost 6 bases, leaving 13 bases of the junction unmatched. Here the CDR3 reads CASNPGGGGRDEQYF. The DNA for the CDR3 is TGCGCCAGCAACCCGGGAGGGGGGGGCCGGGACGAGCAGTACTTC. Full variable domain (rest looked up from reference TRBV5-1 and TRBJ2-7): KAGVTQTPRYLIKTRGQQVTLSCSPISGHRSVSWYQQTPGQGLQFLFEYFSETQRNKGNFPGRFSGRQFSNSRSEMNVSTLELGDSALYLCASNPGGGGRDEQYFGPGTRLTVT.

Comments on this clone: The sample holds other DNA sequences that translate to the same CDR3. The chain has TRBV2 and TRBJ1-1, with D hard to call. V lost 7 bases and J lost 4, with 7 bases in between. From germline, CDR1 is SNHLY and CDR2 FYNNEI. The CDR3 extends over 11 amino acids. The DNA for the CDR3 is TGTGCCAGCAATGAGCTCACTGAAGCTTTCTTT. It encodes CASNELTEAFF.

Concerning this clone itself: The junction differs from germline at one of its ends, possibly a read error. The rearrangement uses TRBV6-5 and TRBJ1-1, with D unclear. CDR3 length equals 15 residues. CDR1 MNHEY and CDR2 SVGAGI come from the germline V gene. The CDR3 DNA follows: TGTGCCAGCAGTTACTCGGCGGTGTCGAACTCTGAAGCTTTCTTT. This translates into CASSYSAVSNSEAFF.

This clone has just a few counts. The chain joins TRBV24-1 to TRBJ2-5, with 8 bases that match TRBD2. The CDR3 spans 13 residues. With 3 bases clipped from V and 7 bases from J, the junction kept 3 bases outside the gene matches. CDR1 and CDR2 from the germline V gene are KGHDR and SFDVKD. Written as DNA, the CDR3 is TGTGCCACCAGTGATAGCGGGGGCGGGACCCAGTACTTC. Translation: CATSDSGGGTQYF.

This chain joins TRBV2 and TRBJ1-5, with 10 bases fitting TRBD1. V trimming: 3 bases; J trimming: 4 bases; junction bases outside the gene matches: 3. The CDR3 contains 15 residues. Germline CDR1 is SNHLY and CDR2 is FYNNEI. CDR3 nucleotide sequence: TGTGCCAGCAGTGACTGGACAGGGGGAAATCAGCCCCAGCATTTT. Translation: CASSDWTGGNQPQHF.

This clone has a single count. The DNA for the CDR3 is TGTGCCAGCAGCGTGGGACAGGGACGTGAAAAACTGTTTTTT. It translates to CASSVGQGREKLFF. The chain joins TRBV9 to TRBJ1-4; 9 bases fit TRBD1. Losses at the gene ends were 2 bases for V and 7 bases for J; bases not matched to a gene: 3. This CDR3 is 14 amino acids long. Germline V gene lookup returns CDR1 SGDLS and CDR2 YYNGEE.

The rearrangement uses TRBV28 and TRBJ2-7, with D perhaps matching TRBD2 (6 bases). Trimming removed 8 bases at V and 2 bases at J, with 13 bases between. The germline CDR1 and CDR2 sequences are MDHEN and SYDVKM. This CDR3 has 13 residues. CDR3 DNA sequence: TGTGCCAGCGGTGGACTAACCCCCTACGAGCAGTACTTC. Protein: CASGGLTPYEQYF.